Presented here are 6 T cell receptor beta chains from one specimen sequenced in a study of beta chain features in type 1 diabetes. Reverse transcribing all isolated RNA meant expressed TCRB transcripts were sequenced. TCRdb keeps only in-frame clones here, not all; method: immunoSEQ multiplex PCR. The sample includes more than 550,000 clones, over 11% of them seen just once. These TCRs are of unknown antigen specificity. Notes on the study in general: The study found moderately but significantly shorter TCRB CDR3s in all four CD4+ subsets of Type 1 diabetes patients.

Sequencing was carried out using naive CD4+ T cells from blood. These TCRs come from a man aged 18 to 29 with type 1 diabetes.

The chain employs TRBV9 and TRBJ2-3; tentatively, D is TRBD1 (5 bases). Germline values: CDR1 SGDLS, CDR2 YYNGEE. This CDR3 spans 16 amino acids. Trimming took off 4 bases at V and 6 bases at J, with 21 bases between the two ends. CDR3 amino acids: CASSKADSRLSDTQYF. The CDR3 region has the DNA TGTGCCAGCAGCAAAGCCGACAGCCGTTTGTCTGATACGCAGTATTTT.

This clone was seen more than once but under ten times. The chain carries TRBV7-9 and TRBJ1-2; the D is unclear. CDR3 length: 14 amino acids. V lost 3 bases and J lost 1, with 9 bases in between. The V gene's germline CDR1 is SEHNR and CDR2 FQNEAQ (reference sequence). The CDR3 loop is CASSFWSGNYGYTF. The CDR3 nucleotides are TGTGCCAGCAGCTTTTGGAGTGGTAACTATGGCTACACCTTC. Full variable domain (missing parts from reference TRBV7-9 and TRBJ1-2): DTGVSQNPRHKITKRGQNVTFRCDPISEHNRLYWYRQTLGQGPEFLTYFQNEAQLEKSRLLSDRFSAERPKGSFSTLEIQRTEQGDSAMYLCASSFWSGNYGYTFGSGTRLTVV.

Only a few counts were recorded for this clone. The chain employs TRBV30 and TRBJ1-2; no firm D call. CDR3 size: 17 residues. Germline CDR1 and CDR2: GTSNPN and SVGIG (reference sequence). Trimming took 4 bases from V and 0 from J, leaving 21 bases between them. DNA for the CDR3: TGTGCCTGGATCCTTGAGGGCAGGCAAACCCCTAACTATGGCTACACCTTC. This codes for CAWILEGRQTPNYGYTF.

This clone has a handful of counts. The rearrangement uses TRBV2 and TRBJ2-7, with TRBD1 identical over 7 bases. The CDR3 totals 13 residues. Per the germline V gene, CDR1 is SNHLY and CDR2 is FYNNEI. The V gene end was trimmed by 5 bases and the J gene end by 5 bases; junction bases not matched to a gene: 6. The CDR3 nucleotides are TGTGCCAGCAGTAAACAGGGGCCCAACGAGCAGTACTTC. It encodes CASSKQGPNEQYF.

Only a few counts were recorded for this clone. The chain recombines TRBV12-5 with TRBJ2-1, with a possible D match to TRBD2 (5 bases). CDR1 and CDR2 from the germline V gene are LGHNT and FRNRAP. Trimming took off 0 bases at V and 12 bases at J, with 12 bases between the two ends. The CDR3 spans 13 residues. Here the CDR3 reads CASGLVESAGQFF. Written as DNA, the CDR3 is TGTGCTAGTGGTTTGGTAGAGTCGGCGGGGCAGTTCTTC.

A few counts support this clone. This chain uses TRBV19 with TRBJ2-2; 8 nucleotides match TRBD2. Losses at the gene ends were 7 bases for V and 4 bases for J; bases not matched to a gene: 14. The CDR3 covers 17 residues. The germline gives CDR1 LNHDA, CDR2 SQIVND (reference sequence). This CDR3 is CASKGLDAVATTGELFF. For the CDR3, the DNA is TGTGCCAGTAAGGGACTAGACGCTGTGGCGACCACCGGGGAGCTGTTTTTT.